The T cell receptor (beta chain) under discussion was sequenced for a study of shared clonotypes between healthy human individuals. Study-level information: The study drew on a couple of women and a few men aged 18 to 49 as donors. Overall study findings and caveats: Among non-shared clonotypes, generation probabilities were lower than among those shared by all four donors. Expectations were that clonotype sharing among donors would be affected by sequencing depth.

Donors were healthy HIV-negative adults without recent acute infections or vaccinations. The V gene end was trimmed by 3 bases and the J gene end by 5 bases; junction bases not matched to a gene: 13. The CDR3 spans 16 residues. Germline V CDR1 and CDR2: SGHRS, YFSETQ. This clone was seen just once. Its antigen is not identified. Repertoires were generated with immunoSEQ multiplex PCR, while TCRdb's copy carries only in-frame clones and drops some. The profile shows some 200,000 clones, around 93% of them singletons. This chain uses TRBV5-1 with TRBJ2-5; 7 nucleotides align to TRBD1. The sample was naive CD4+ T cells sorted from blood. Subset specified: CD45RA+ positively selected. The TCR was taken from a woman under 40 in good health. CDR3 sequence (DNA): TGCGCCAGCAGCTGGGGACAGCCAAATCAGAGGGAGACCCAGTACTTC. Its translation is CASSWGQPNQRETQYF.